A single TCR beta chain is shown here with its context. This clone's antigen is unknown. There are no base qualities to consult, and no much larger clone falls within one base. The data were obtained in a study of vaccination effects on CD4 cells after COVID-19 (dated by TCRdb to 2022 to 2024). Regarding the study in general: To identify antigen-specific CD4+ T cell clonotypes by their expansion, the ViraFEST assay first stimulated PBMC with viral peptide pools and then applied TCR sequencing. Across the study, the median time from the second dose to post-vaccine sampling was 72 days (range 14 to 241). Each well held two million PBMC cultured in IMDM containing approximately 5% human AB serum, approximately 10 IU/ml IL-2 and gentamicin, along with around 9.1 ug/ml peptides. In both COVID-19 convalescent patients and infection-naive vaccine recipients, the study compared SARS-CoV-2 spike-specific CD4+ TCR repertoires from before mRNA vaccination with those from after it. The full study included ten to eleven COVID-19 convalescent patients and a handful of SARS-CoV-2-naive healthy vaccine recipients. In the study, cultures from other donors were sequenced using the Oncomine TCR Beta short-read assay on an Illumina iSeq 100. Study-wide conclusions, independent of this receptor: At late post-vaccination timepoints, both infection-induced and vaccine-induced clones showed marked clonal contraction, consistent with waning T cell responses. The study was limited by a small number of convalescent patients and lacked early post-infection timepoints. In healthy vaccine recipients, vaccine-induced clones were almost all SARS-CoV-2 mono-reactive, with only 1 of 255 being cross-reactive with common cold coronaviruses.

After less than 13 days of culture, CD4+ T cells were isolated with the EasySep CD4+ T cell isolation kit. Two doses of either the BNT162b2 or the mRNA-1273 mRNA SARS-CoV-2 vaccine were administered to participants. Negative nucleocapsid antibody results before and after vaccination confirmed that the healthy vaccine recipients had no prior SARS-CoV-2 infection. On days 3 and 7, half of the culture medium was replaced with fresh IL-2-containing medium. Unless noted otherwise, every peptide stimulation condition was cultured in triplicate wells. Using Ficoll-Paque Plus gradient centrifugation, PBMC were separated from whole blood and then either used fresh or cryopreserved at -140C. Genomic DNA was extracted from cultured CD4+ T cells with the QIAamp micro DNA kit. The library was produced with the immunoSEQ multiplex PCR assay. TCR beta CDR3 sequencing was performed on DNA from the cultured, isolated CD4+ T cells. The study's processing was this. Non-productive TCR sequences were removed, reads were trimmed to the CDR3 region, and CDR3s of at least 7 amino acids were retained. Antigen-specific clonotypes were identified with the MANAFEST web app by comparing expansion in peptide wells against reference cultures. To count as positive, a clone had to show expansion at FDR<0.05 compared with the reference and with all other wells, an odds ratio above 5, and a frequency above 0.1% in two replicate wells. A clonotype was defined as cross-reactive if the clonotype was significantly expanded both in SARS-CoV-2 spike wells and in at least one common cold coronavirus spike condition. CDR3 similarity was assessed by Levenshtein distance using the stringdist R package, and unrooted trees were constructed with ape in R 3.6.1. TCRdb obtained this table from immuneACCESS and retained in-frame rearrangements with V and J assigned. These tables miss some clones; where compared with another copy, unresolved V genes account for less than half of the shortfall, and the remainder is unexplained. The DNA was the basis for D and trimming; V, J and clone size are from that table. In all, the sample holds just under 75,000 clones, and around 73% of those were seen once. The ten top clones hold approximately 2.2% of the sample.

The material sequenced was CD4+ T cells from PBMCs cultured without peptide, taken after COVID-19 vaccination. This clonotype was obtained from a human donor who received a COVID-19 vaccine.

The sequence in DNA is TGTGCCAGCAGCTCCGGGAAACTCCCTATCCATGAGCAGTTCTTC. Translated, this gives CASSSGKLPIHEQFF. This sequence uses TRBV11-3 and TRBJ2-1; possibly the D gene is TRBD2, per 5 matching bases. CDR1 SGHNT and CDR2 YENEEA are derived from the germline V gene. V is cut by 4 bases and J by 8 bases, and the space between the germline ends is 18 bases. The CDR3 runs 15 residues from the cysteine to the phenylalanine. Here the CDR3 DNA is all that survives: 45 bases in frame from base 1.